Listed here is a single TCR beta chain. Use of 60 Vbeta and 13 Jbeta primers characterized the PCR. Sequenced by immunoSEQ multiplex PCR; TCRdb stores in-frame clones only, minus some. The sample holds about 81,000 clones, more than 60% seen once. This entry belongs to a study of cytomegalovirus exposure and HLA in healthy donors. Study overall: Early on, a data release was issued that held some 91 million unique TCRs from HLA-typed donors.

The CDR3 is 13 residues long. Germline CDR1 is LGHNA and CDR2 is YNFKEQ. The V gene lost 0 bases and the J gene lost 6 bases, with 6 bases spanning the gap. Specimen: PBMCs. This clonotype was sampled from a man aged 45-65 years in good health and CMV-seropositive. This chain links TRBV4-2 with TRBJ2-1; no clear D. The DNA for the CDR3 is TGTGCCAGCAGCCAAGATTACGGCAATGAGCAGTTCTTC. Translation: CASSQDYGNEQFF.